This entry lists 31 T cell receptor beta chains sequenced from one sample in a study of T cells after yellow fever vaccination. MiXCR, run by TCRdb on the 5' RACE reads, gives a single entry per CDR3 protein. The repertoire consists of tens of thousands of distinct CDR3 sequences, with approximately 6.2% occurring once and the leading ten covering 2.2%. This material consisted of CD4+ T cells sorted from PBMCs, taken roughly 15 days after the first yellow fever vaccination. All receptors derive from a man between 18 and 35 years old who received the YFV17D yellow fever vaccine.

Ten or more counts support this clonotype. V is TRBV5-1 and J is TRBJ1-3, with a tentative D call TRBD1 (6 bases). CDR3 length: 16 amino acids. Looked up from germline, CDR1 is SGHRS and CDR2 is YFSETQ. Trimming pared 4 bases from V and 4 bases from J, leaving 18 bases between. The CDR3 loop is CASSRTYGTPGNTIYF. In DNA form, the CDR3 reads TGCGCCAGCAGCAGGACCTACGGGACACCCGGAAACACCATATATTTT.

The table lists this clonotype with many counts. The chain employs TRBV11-2 and TRBJ1-3; D possibly corresponds to TRBD1 (5 bases). V was trimmed by 0 bases and J by 4 bases, leaving 16 bases between them. Germline lookup yields CDR1 SGHAT and CDR2 FQNNGV. This CDR3 is 17 amino acids long. This CDR3 is CASSLEESVTVGNTIYF. The CDR3 coding sequence is TGTGCCAGCAGCTTAGAGGAATCGGTGACAGTAGGAAACACCATATATTTT.

This clonotype was detected many times. This sequence joins TRBV24-1 and TRBJ2-2; 9 nucleotides line up with TRBD1. The CDR3 length is 15 residues. With 3 bases clipped from V and 5 bases from J, the junction kept 3 bases outside the gene matches. The germline gives CDR1 KGHDR, CDR2 SFDVKD. The CDR3 DNA follows: TGTGCCACCAGTGATACCGGGACAGGGACCGGGGAGCTGTTTTTT. Translating gives CATSDTGTGTGELFF.

In this sample, this clonotype turned up many times. This chain uses TRBV4-3 with TRBJ2-4; the D is unclear. The germline V and J ends were trimmed by 0 bases and 3 bases, with 12 bases remaining between them. The CDR3 totals 16 residues. CDR1 is LGHNA and CDR2 is YSLEER in the germline V gene. CDR3 sequence reads: CASSQDPDGSKNIQYF. CDR3 bases: TGCGCCAGCAGCCAAGATCCTGACGGTAGCAAAAACATTCAGTACTTC.

For this clonotype: This may arise from a read error, as a much more abundant clone is one base away. This chain uses TRBV5-1 with TRBJ2-2; D call uncertain. The CDR3 sequence is 16 residues long. CDR1 and CDR2 from the germline V gene are SGHRS and YFSETQ. The CDR3 reads CVSSLGSIADTGELFF. The CDR3 coding sequence is TGCGTCAGCAGCTTGGGTTCGATAGCAGACACCGGGGAGCTGTTTTTT.

V and J are TRBV14 and TRBJ1-4; a possible D gene is TRBD1 (5 bases). CDR3 length: 16 residues. Germline lookup yields CDR1 SGHDN and CDR2 FVKESK. Trimming left V 10 bases short and J 3 bases short, with 21 bases between. CDR3 bases: TGTGCCATGAGCCATGGGGGTCTATATTCTAATGAAAAACTGTTTTTT. Amino acid sequence: CAMSHGGLYSNEKLFF.

This clonotype was observed many times. The V call is TRBV5-1, the J call TRBJ2-1; 8 nucleotides line up with TRBD1. With V trimmed by 4 bases and J by 6 bases, 6 bases remained unmatched. CDR1 and CDR2 from the germline V gene are SGHRS and YFSETQ. The CDR3 is 14 residues long. The CDR3, as DNA: TGCGCCAGCAGCACTCTCAGGGGGCGCAATGAGCAGTTCTTC. The encoded protein is CASSTLRGRNEQFF.

This clonotype was recorded many times. The V call is TRBV5-1, the J call TRBJ2-7; 8 positions match TRBD1. The CDR3 totals 14 residues. The V and J ends lost 5 bases and 3 bases, in that order; junction bases with no gene match: 7. The V gene's germline CDR1 is SGHRS and CDR2 YFSETQ. The CDR3 sequence: CASRTGVVSYEQYF. In DNA form, the CDR3 reads TGCGCCAGCAGGACAGGGGTGGTAAGCTACGAGCAGTACTTC. The variable domain in full, completed from reference TRBV5-1 and TRBJ2-7, reads KAGVTQTPRYLIKTRGQQVTLSCSPISGHRSVSWYQQTPGQGLQFLFEYFSETQRNKGNFPGRFSGRQFSNSRSEMNVSTLELGDSALYLCASRTGVVSYEQYFGPGTRLTVT.

At least ten counts were recorded for this clonotype. The V call is TRBV5-1, the J call TRBJ1-1, with 7 positions matching TRBD1. The CDR3 is 13 residues long. Germline loops: CDR1 SGHRS, CDR2 YFSETQ. Losses at the gene ends were 4 bases for V and 5 bases for J; bases not matched to a gene: 5. The CDR3 nucleotides read TGCGCCAGCAGCACCGGACAGGCGACTGAAGCTTTCTTT. Translation gives CASSTGQATEAFF.

This clonotype was counted at least ten times. This chain joins TRBV24-1 and TRBJ2-3; 8 nucleotides agree with TRBD1. There are 14 residues in the CDR3. Germline V gives CDR1 KGHDR, CDR2 SFDVKD. The V segment lost 5 bases and the J segment 2 bases; nucleotides outside the gene matches: 2. The CDR3 DNA sequence: TGTGCCACCAGTGCGACAGGGGTCACAGATACGCAGTATTTT. Its translation: CATSATGVTDTQYF.

Comments on this clonotype: This clone may be a read error of a much larger clone one base away. The chain recombines TRBV4-3 with TRBJ1-2; D is undetermined. Germline CDR1 LGHNA, CDR2 YSLEER. The CDR3 has 14 amino acids. The CDR3 sequence is CAGSQRWADYGYTF. The DNA for the CDR3 is TGCGCCGGCAGCCAACGATGGGCCGACTATGGCTACACCTTC.

This clonotype was observed many times. This sequence joins TRBV13 and TRBJ2-1; D tentatively reads TRBD1 or TRBD2 (5 bases each). Germline V gene lookup returns CDR1 PRHDT and CDR2 FYEKMQ (reference sequence). V was shortened by 5 bases and J by 5 bases, with 10 bases between the two germline ends. CDR3 length: 13 amino acids. The CDR3 region is CASSRGPNNEQFF. DNA for the CDR3: TGTGCCAGCAGCAGGGGACCAAACAATGAGCAGTTCTTC.

In this sample, this clonotype turned up many times. This rearrangement joins TRBV5-1 to TRBJ2-7, with TRBD2 as a possible D gene (6 bases). With 0 bases removed from V and 1 base from J, the gap between germline ends came to 14 bases. The CDR3 is 16 amino acids. Per the germline V gene, CDR1 is SGHRS and CDR2 is YFSETQ. CDR3 amino acids: CASSLGALGGSYEQYV. The DNA for the CDR3 is TGCGCCAGCAGCTTGGGGGCTCTTGGAGGGTCCTACGAGCAGTACGTC.

There are many counts of this clonotype. The chain recombines TRBV12-3 or TRBV12-4 with TRBJ2-7, with a weak D call TRBD1 (8 bases). V lost 6 bases, J lost 5 bases, and 14 bases lay in between. This CDR3 is built from 13 residues. The CDR3 loop is CASRVTGGDEQYF. The CDR3 DNA reads as TGTGCCAGCAGGGTCACAGGGGGGGACGAGCAGTACTTC.

This clonotype was recorded many times. The chain employs TRBV2 and TRBJ2-7; 8 bases match TRBD1. Germline V gene lookup returns CDR1 SNHLY and CDR2 FYNNEI. The CDR3 covers 13 residues. V shed 7 bases and J 4 bases; nucleotides not matched to a gene: 6. CDR3 amino acids: CASNGQGIYEQYV. In nucleotides, the CDR3 is TGTGCCAGCAACGGACAGGGAATTTACGAGCAGTACGTC.

This clonotype occurred many times. The chain joins TRBV4-2 to TRBJ1-1, with unresolved D. Germline V lookup: CDR1 LGHNA, CDR2 YNFKEQ. V shed 0 bases and J shed 8 bases, with 4 bases lying between them. The CDR3 extends over 11 amino acids. The CDR3 spells CASSQDREAFF. As DNA, the CDR3 is TGTGCCAGCAGCCAAGACAGGGAAGCTTTCTTT.

This clonotype was counted ten times or more. The V gene is TRBV14, the J gene TRBJ1-6; D gene unclear. The CDR3 is 14 residues long. Germline V gene data show CDR1 as SGHDN and CDR2 as FVKESK. The V and J ends lost 1 base and 10 bases respectively, with 11 bases between them. Here the CDR3 DNA reads TGTGCCAGCAGCCAAGGAAGGGAGTACTCACCCCTCCACTTT. Its protein is CASSQGREYSPLHF.

Ten or more counts support this clonotype. The rearrangement uses TRBV7-2 and TRBJ1-2, with D unresolved. CDR1 and CDR2 from the germline V gene are SGHTA and FQGNSA. The CDR3 length is 13 residues. Trimming pared 5 bases from V and 6 bases from J, leaving 13 bases between. The CDR3 spells CASSPRRENGYTF. CDR3 DNA sequence: TGTGCCAGCAGCCCGAGGCGAGAGAATGGCTACACCTTC. The complete variable domain, with remaining parts taken from reference TRBV7-2 and TRBJ1-2, reads GAGVSQSPSNKVTEKGKDVELRCDPISGHTALYWYRQSLGQGLEFLIYFQGNSAPDKSGLPSDRFSAERTGGSVSTLTIQRTQQEDSAVYLCASSPRRENGYTFGSGTRLTVV.

This clonotype was seen repeatedly, ten times or more. CDR3 loop: CSAEAQNQPQHF. The CDR3, as DNA: TGCAGTGCTGAGGCCCAGAATCAGCCCCAGCATTTT. The rearrangement uses TRBV20-1 and TRBJ1-5; no clear D gene. Germline V gives CDR1 DFQATT, CDR2 SNEGSKA (reference sequence). V was clipped by 5 bases and J by 4 bases, with 9 bases between them. This CDR3 contains 12 residues.

The rearrangement uses TRBV6-2 or TRBV6-3 and TRBJ2-3; D not certain. Trimming stripped 6 bases from V and 7 bases from J, with 14 bases between. The germline V gene has CDR1 MNHEY and CDR2 SVGEGT. This CDR3 region has 13 residues. The CDR3 reads CASRVMARNTQYF. The CDR3 bases are TGTGCCAGCAGGGTCATGGCCAGGAATACGCAGTATTTT.

This clonotype was counted many times. This chain connects TRBV6-1 to TRBJ2-3, with 7 bases identical to TRBD2. After removal of 6 bases from V and 4 bases from J, the junction contained 4 bases not matched to a gene. The germline V gene has CDR1 MNHNS and CDR2 SASEGT. The CDR3 extends over 13 amino acids. CDR3 residues: CASRSGVADTQYF. The CDR3 region has the DNA TGTGCCAGCAGGAGCGGGGTAGCAGATACGCAGTATTTT.

The sample holds many counts of this clonotype. This chain joins TRBV7-2 and TRBJ2-4; the D is unclear. Germline CDR1 reads SGHTA; CDR2 reads FQGNSA. Trimming stripped 1 base from V and 4 bases from J, with 8 bases between. CDR3 length equals 14 residues. The chain's CDR3 is CASSLEFNKNIQYF. In nucleotides, the CDR3 is TGTGCCAGCAGCTTAGAGTTCAATAAAAACATTCAGTACTTC.

This clonotype occurred many times. The gene calls are TRBV12-3 or TRBV12-4 and TRBJ1-2; TRBD1 agrees at 8 bases. The CDR3 covers 17 residues. The J segment lost 0 bases and the V segment lost 6 bases, leaving 12 bases of the junction unmatched. In DNA, the CDR3 is TGTGCCAGCAGCCGATTATCGGGGACAGGTCCTAACTATGGCTACACCTTC. This codes for CASSRLSGTGPNYGYTF.

This clonotype was seen at least ten times. V and J are TRBV5-6 and TRBJ1-5; 7 bases agree with TRBD1. CDR1 SGHDT and CDR2 YYEEEE come from the germline V gene. CDR3 length: 15 amino acids. The junction had 6 bases not matched to a gene; V was cut back by 4 bases and J by 2 bases. In nucleotides, the CDR3 is TGTGCCAGCAGCCCTTACAGGGGAGGCAATCAGCCCCAGCATTTT. The encoded protein is CASSPYRGGNQPQHF.

Comments on this clonotype: A much larger clone lies one base from this, so it may be a read error. This CDR3 is CASSTRQGRYGYTF. CDR3 DNA: TGTGCCAGCAGCACACGACAGGGTAGGTATGGCTACACCTTC. The J gene is TRBJ1-2, the V gene TRBV6-1; TRBD1 aligns across 7 bases. The CDR3 is 14 amino acids. Germline-derived CDR1 and CDR2 are MNHNS and SASEGT. Trimming took 6 bases from V and 5 from J; bases not matched to a gene: 9.

This clonotype occurred many times. The rearrangement links TRBV27 to TRBJ2-3, with a weak D call TRBD2 (7 bases). The CDR3 is 15 residues long. Germline CDR1 MNHEY, CDR2 SMNVEV (reference sequence). Trimming left V 7 bases short and J 0 bases short, with 14 bases between. The DNA of the CDR3 is TGTGCCAGCACCAAAGGGGGGGCTAGCACAGATACGCAGTATTTT. Translating gives CASTKGGASTDTQYF.

This clonotype was picked up many times. The chain links TRBV28 to TRBJ1-1, with D possibly TRBD1 on 5 matching bases. The CDR3 spans 14 residues. Germline CDR1 MDHEN, CDR2 SYDVKM. With 7 bases removed from V and 0 bases from J, the gap between germline ends came to 12 bases. CDR3 in DNA: TGTGCCAGCACTACCGGGACGGTGAACACTGAAGCTTTCTTT. Translated: CASTTGTVNTEAFF.

V and J are TRBV4-2 and TRBJ2-3, with a weak D call TRBD2 (6 bases). Germline V lookup: CDR1 LGHNA, CDR2 YNFKEQ. Trimming pared 4 bases from V and 0 bases from J, leaving 14 bases between. The CDR3 length is 16 residues. CDR3 bases: TGTGCCAGCAGCCCCGGACTACTCTGTAGCACAGATACGCAGTATTTT. This gives the protein CASSPGLLCSTDTQYF.

This clonotype was counted ten times or more. V is TRBV5-1 and J is TRBJ2-2, with a possible D match to TRBD1 (6 bases). CDR3 length: 16 amino acids. Germline CDR1 and CDR2: SGHRS and YFSETQ. Trimming removed 4 bases at V and 5 bases at J, with 18 bases between. The CDR3 region has the DNA TGCGCCAGCAGCAACACGCCGGGACACAGGACCGGGGAGCTGTTTTTT. It is translated as CASSNTPGHRTGELFF.

This clonotype was seen ten or more times. This chain connects TRBV28 to TRBJ2-6; 7 bases align to TRBD2. From germline, CDR1 is MDHEN and CDR2 SYDVKM. After removal of 7 bases from V and 0 bases from J, the junction contained 3 bases not matched to a gene. The CDR3 length is 15 residues. CDR3 bases: TGTGCCAGCACGGGGGGTAACTCTGGGGCCAACGTCCTGACTTTC. Residues: CASTGGNSGANVLTF.

This clonotype was observed at least ten times. V gene TRBV28 combines with J gene TRBJ1-5; 10 bases agree with TRBD1. There are 16 residues in the CDR3. With 1 base clipped from V and 6 bases from J, the junction kept 6 bases outside the gene matches. Per germline, CDR1 MDHEN and CDR2 SYDVKM. The chain's CDR3 is CASSLLGQGRAQPQHF. CDR3 nucleotide sequence: TGTGCCAGCAGTTTATTGGGACAGGGGAGGGCTCAGCCCCAGCATTTT.